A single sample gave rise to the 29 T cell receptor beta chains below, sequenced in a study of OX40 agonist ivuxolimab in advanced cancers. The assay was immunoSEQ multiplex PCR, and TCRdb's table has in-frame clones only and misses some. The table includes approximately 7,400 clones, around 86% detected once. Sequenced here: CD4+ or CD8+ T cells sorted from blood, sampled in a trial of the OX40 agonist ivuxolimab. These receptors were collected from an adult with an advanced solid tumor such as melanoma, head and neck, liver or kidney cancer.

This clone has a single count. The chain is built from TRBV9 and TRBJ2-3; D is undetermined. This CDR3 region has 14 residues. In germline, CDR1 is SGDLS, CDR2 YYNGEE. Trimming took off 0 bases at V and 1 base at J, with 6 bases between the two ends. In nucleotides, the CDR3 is TGTGCCAGCAGCGTAGATCCGGGCACAGATACGCAGTATTTT. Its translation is CASSVDPGTDTQYF.

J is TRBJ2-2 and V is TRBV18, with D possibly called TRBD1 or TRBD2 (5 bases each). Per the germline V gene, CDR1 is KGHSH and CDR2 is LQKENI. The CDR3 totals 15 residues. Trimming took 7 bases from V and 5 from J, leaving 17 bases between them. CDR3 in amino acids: CASYPEGSGTGELFF. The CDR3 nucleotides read TGTGCCAGCTACCCTGAGGGGTCTGGGACCGGGGAGCTGTTTTTT.

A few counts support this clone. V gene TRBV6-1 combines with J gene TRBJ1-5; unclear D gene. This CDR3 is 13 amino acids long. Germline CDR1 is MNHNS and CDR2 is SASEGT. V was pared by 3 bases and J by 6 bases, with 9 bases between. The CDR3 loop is CASSEVLAQPQHF. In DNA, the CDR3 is TGTGCCAGCAGTGAGGTGCTAGCTCAGCCCCAGCATTTT.

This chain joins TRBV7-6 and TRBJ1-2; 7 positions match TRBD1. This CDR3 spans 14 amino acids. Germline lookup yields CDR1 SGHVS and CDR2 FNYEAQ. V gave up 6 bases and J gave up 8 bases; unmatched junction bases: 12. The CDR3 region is CASSRHDRVEGYTF. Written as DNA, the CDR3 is TGTGCCAGCAGTCGACACGACAGGGTCGAGGGCTACACCTTC.

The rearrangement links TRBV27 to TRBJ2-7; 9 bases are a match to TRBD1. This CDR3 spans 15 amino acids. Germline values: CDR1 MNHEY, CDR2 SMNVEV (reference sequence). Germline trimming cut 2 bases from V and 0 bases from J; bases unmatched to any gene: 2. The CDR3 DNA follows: TGTGCCAGCAGTTTAGGGACAGGGAGCTCCTACGAGCAGTACTTC. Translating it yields CASSLGTGSSYEQYF.

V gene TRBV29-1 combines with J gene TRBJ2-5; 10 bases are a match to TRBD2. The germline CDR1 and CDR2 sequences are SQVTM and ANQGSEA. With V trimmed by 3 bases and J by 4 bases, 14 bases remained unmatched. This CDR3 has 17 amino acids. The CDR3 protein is CSVELGSGGASSETQYF. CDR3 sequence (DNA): TGCAGCGTTGAGTTAGGGAGCGGGGGGGCCTCCTCAGAGACCCAGTACTTC. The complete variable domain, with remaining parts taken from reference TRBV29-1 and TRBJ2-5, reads SAVISQKPSRDICQRGTSLTIQCQVDSQVTMMFWYRQQPGQSLTLIATANQGSEATYESGFVIDKFPISRPNLTFSTLTVSNMSPEDSSIYLCSVELGSGGASSETQYFGPGTRLLVL.

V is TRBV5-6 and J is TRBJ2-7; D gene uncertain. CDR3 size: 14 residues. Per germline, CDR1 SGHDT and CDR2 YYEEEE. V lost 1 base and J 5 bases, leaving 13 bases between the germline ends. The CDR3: CASSLWPQVDEQYF. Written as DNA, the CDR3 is TGTGCCAGCAGCTTGTGGCCCCAGGTAGACGAGCAGTACTTC.

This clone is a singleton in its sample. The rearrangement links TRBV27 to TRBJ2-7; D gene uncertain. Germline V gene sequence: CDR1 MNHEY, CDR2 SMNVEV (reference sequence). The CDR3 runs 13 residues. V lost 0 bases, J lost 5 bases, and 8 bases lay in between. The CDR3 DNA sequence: TGTGCCAGCAGTTTATCGACTCCCCACGAGCAGTACTTC. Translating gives CASSLSTPHEQYF.

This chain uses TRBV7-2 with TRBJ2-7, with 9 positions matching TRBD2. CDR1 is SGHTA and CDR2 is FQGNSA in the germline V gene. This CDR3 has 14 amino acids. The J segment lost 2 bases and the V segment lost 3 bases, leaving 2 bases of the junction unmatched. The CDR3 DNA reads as TGTGCCAGCAGCTTCAGCGGGGGGACCTACGAGCAGTACTTC. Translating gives CASSFSGGTYEQYF.

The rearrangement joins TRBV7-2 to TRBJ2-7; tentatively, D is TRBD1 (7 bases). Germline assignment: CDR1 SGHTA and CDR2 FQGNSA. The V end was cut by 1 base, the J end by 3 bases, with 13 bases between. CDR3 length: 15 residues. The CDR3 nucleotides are TGTGCCAGCAGCTTAGGCAGGGGGGCCCGCTACGAGCAGTACTTC. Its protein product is CASSLGRGARYEQYF.

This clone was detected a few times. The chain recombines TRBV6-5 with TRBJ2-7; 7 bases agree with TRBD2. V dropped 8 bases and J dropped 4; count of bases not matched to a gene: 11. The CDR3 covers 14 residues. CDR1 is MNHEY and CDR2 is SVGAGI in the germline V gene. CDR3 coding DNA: TGTGCCAGCCAGGCCGAGACTAGCAGTTACGAGCAGTACTTC. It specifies CASQAETSSYEQYF.

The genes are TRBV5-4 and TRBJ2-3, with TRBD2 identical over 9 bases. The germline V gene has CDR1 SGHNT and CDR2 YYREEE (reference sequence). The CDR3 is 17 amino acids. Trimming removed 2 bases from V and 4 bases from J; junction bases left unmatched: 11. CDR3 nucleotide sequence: TGTGCCAGCAGCTTTATTGGGGCGGGGGGGCATTCAGATACGCAGTATTTT. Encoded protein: CASSFIGAGGHSDTQYF.

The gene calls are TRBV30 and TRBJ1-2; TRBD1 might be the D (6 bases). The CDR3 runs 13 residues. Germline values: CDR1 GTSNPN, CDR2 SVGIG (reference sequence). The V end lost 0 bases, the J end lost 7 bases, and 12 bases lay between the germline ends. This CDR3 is CAWSVRGGAGYTF. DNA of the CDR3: TGTGCCTGGAGTGTACGGGGGGGCGCTGGCTACACCTTC.

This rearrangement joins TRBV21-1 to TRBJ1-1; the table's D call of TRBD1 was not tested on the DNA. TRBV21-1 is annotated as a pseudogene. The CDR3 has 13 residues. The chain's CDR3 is CASSNHSNTEAFF. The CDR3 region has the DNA TGTGCCAGCAGCAACCACAGCAACACTGAAGCTTTCTTT.

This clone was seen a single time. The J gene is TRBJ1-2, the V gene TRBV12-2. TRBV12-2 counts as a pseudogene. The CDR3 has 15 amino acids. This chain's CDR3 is CASRLVGGIDYGYTF. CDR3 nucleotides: TGTGCAAGTCGCTTAGTCGGCGGGATCGACTATGGCTACACCTTC.

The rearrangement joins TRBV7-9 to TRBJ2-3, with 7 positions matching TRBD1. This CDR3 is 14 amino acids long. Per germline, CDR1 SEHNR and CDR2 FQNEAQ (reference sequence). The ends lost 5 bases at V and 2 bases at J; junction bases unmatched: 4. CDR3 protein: CASSLTGVTDTQYF. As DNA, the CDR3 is TGTGCCAGCAGCCTAACAGGGGTCACAGATACGCAGTATTTT.

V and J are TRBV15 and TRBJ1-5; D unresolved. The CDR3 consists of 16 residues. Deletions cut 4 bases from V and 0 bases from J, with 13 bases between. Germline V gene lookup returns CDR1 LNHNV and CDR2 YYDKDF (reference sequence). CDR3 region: CATSTERGYSNQPQHF. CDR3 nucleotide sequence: TGTGCCACCAGCACAGAGAGAGGATATAGCAATCAGCCCCAGCATTTT.

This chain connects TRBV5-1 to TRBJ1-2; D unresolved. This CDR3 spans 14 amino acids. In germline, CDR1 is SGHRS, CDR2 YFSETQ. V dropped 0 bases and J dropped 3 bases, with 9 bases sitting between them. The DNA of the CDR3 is TGCGCCAGCAGCTTGGAAGACGGTTACTATGGCTACACCTTC. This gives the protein CASSLEDGYYGYTF.

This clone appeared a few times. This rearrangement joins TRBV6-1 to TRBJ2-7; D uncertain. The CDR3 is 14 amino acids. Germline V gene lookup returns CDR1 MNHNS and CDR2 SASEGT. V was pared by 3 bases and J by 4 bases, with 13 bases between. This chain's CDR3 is CASSEVQVGYEQYF. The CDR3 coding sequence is TGTGCCAGCAGTGAGGTCCAGGTGGGGTACGAGCAGTACTTC.

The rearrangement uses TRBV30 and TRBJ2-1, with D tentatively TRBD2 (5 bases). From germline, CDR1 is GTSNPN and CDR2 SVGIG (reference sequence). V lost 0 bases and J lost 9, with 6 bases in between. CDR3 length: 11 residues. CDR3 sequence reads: CAWSVSAEQFF. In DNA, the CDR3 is TGTGCCTGGAGTGTTAGCGCTGAGCAGTTCTTC.

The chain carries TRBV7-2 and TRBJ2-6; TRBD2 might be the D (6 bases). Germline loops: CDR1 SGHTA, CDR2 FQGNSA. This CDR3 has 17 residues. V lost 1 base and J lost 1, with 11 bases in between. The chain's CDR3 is CASSLDLGGSGANVLTF. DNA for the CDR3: TGTGCCAGCAGCTTAGATCTGGGGGGTTCTGGGGCCAACGTCCTGACTTTC. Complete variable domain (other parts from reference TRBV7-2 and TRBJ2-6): GAGVSQSPSNKVTEKGKDVELRCDPISGHTALYWYRQSLGQGLEFLIYFQGNSAPDKSGLPSDRFSAERTGGSVSTLTIQRTQQEDSAVYLCASSLDLGGSGANVLTFGAGSRLTVL.

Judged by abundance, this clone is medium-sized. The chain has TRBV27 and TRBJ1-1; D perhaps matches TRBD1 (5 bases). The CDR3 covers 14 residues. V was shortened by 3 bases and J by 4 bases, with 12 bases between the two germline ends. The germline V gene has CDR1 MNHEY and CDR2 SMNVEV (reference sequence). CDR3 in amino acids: CASSLSGRGTEAFF. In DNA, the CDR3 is TGTGCCAGCAGTTTGTCAGGGAGAGGCACTGAAGCTTTCTTT.

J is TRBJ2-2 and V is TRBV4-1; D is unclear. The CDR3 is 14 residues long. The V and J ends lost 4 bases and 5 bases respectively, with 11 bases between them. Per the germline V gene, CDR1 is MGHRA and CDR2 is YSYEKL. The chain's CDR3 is CASSLSTGTGELFF. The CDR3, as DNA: TGCGCCAGCAGCCTCTCGACTGGGACCGGGGAGCTGTTTTTT.

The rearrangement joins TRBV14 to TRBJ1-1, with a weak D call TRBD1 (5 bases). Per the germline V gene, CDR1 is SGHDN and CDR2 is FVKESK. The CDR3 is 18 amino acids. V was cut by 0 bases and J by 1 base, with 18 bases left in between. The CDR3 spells CASSQDLTVQGWNTEAFF. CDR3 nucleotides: TGTGCCAGCAGCCAAGATCTAACTGTCCAGGGTTGGAACACTGAAGCTTTCTTT.

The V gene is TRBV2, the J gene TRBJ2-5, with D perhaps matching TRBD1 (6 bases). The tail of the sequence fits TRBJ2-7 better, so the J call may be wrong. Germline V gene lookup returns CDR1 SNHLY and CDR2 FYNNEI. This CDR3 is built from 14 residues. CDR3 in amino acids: CASTPQAGDYEQYF. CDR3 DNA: TGTGCCAGCACCCCTCAAGCAGGGGACTACGAGCAGTACTTC.

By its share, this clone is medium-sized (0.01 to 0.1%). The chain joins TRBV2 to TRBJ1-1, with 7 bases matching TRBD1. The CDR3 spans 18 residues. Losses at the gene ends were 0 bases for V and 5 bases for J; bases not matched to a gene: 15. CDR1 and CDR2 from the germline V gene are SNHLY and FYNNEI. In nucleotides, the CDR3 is TGTGCCAGCAGTGAAGCTTGGGGGAAGACTCAGGGGGATACTGAAGCTTTCTTT. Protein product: CASSEAWGKTQGDTEAFF.

Here the CDR3 DNA reads TGTGCCAGCATCCCCGGGGGACGAACCCAGTACTTC. Translating it yields CASIPGGRTQYF. The J gene is TRBJ2-5, the V gene TRBV6-4, with TRBD2 as a possible D gene (6 bases). This CDR3 has 12 residues. Trimming cost V 7 bases and J 8 bases, with 14 bases left between them. CDR1 is MRHNA and CDR2 is SNTAGT in the germline V gene.

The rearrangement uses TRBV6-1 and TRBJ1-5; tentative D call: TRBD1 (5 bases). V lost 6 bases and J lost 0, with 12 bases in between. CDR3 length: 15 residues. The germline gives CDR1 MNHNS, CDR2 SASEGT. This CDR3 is CASRGVADSNQPQHF. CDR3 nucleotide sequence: TGTGCCAGCAGGGGGGTGGCGGATAGCAATCAGCCCCAGCATTTT.

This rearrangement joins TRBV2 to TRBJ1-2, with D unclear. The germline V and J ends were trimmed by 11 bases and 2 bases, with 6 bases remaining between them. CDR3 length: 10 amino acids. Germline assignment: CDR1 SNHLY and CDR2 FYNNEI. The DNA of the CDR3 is TGTGCCTCAGGAAACTATGGCTACACCTTC. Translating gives CASGNYGYTF.